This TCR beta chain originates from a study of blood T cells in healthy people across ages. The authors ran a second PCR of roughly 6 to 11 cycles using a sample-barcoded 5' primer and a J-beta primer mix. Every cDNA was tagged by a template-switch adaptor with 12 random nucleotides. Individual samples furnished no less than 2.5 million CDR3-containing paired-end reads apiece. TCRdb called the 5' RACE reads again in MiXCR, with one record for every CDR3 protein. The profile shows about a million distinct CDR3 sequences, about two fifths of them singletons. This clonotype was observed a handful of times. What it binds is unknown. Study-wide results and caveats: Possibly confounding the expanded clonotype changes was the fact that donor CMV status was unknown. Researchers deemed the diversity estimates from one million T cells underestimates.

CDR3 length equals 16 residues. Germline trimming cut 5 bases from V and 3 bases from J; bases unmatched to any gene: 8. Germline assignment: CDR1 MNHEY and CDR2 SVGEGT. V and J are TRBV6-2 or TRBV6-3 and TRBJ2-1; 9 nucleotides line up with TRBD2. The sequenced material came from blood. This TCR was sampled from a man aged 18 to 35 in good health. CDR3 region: CASSRETSGIYNEQFF. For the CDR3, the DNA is TGTGCCAGCAGTCGGGAGACTAGCGGCATCTACAATGAGCAGTTCTTC.